These 22 T cell receptor beta chains originate from one sample sequenced in a study of post-analysis software for immune sequencing data. Overall study findings and caveats: TRBV5-6, TRBV5-1 and TRBV20-1 were among about 5 TRBV segments more frequent in patients than controls.

Sequencing libraries made from TCR beta cDNA carried unique molecular identifiers. TCRdb processed the PCR reads anew with MiXCR; each CDR3 protein has one entry. The profile shows about 540,000 distinct CDR3 sequences, about a third of them singletons. The antigens these receptors bind are not known. Sequenced material: blood. All receptors come from a girl aged 2 to 17 with multiple sclerosis.

CDR3 in DNA: TGTGCCAGCAGCCAAGACTACTACGAGCAGTACTTC. Protein product: CASSQDYYEQYF. This chain uses TRBV21-1 with TRBJ2-7. TRBV21-1 is a pseudogene locus. This CDR3 region has 12 residues.

About this clonotype: At one boundary the junction diverges from the germline segment, which might be a read error. The chain recombines TRBV20-1 with TRBJ2-4; maybe TRBD1 (6 bases). Germline V gene sequence: CDR1 DFQATT, CDR2 SNEGSKA (reference sequence). The CDR3 contains 14 residues. The CDR3 sequence: CSAWPPTGKNIRYF. CDR3 DNA: TGCAGTGCTTGGCCCCCGACAGGCAAAAACATTCGGTACTTC.

This clonotype was detected only a few times. The rearrangement links TRBV5-6 to TRBJ2-5; 8 nucleotides agree with TRBD2. The CDR3 loop spans 16 amino acids. Unmatched junction bases numbered 17, after V lost 4 bases and J lost 9 bases. Germline V gives CDR1 SGHDT, CDR2 YYEEEE. The CDR3 loop reads CASSPDLSGVPGAQYF. CDR3 bases: TGTGCCAGCAGCCCCGACCTTAGCGGGGTCCCAGGGGCCCAGTACTTC.

This clonotype has a count of ten or more. The rearrangement joins TRBV3-1 to TRBJ2-4, with 9 bases that match TRBD2. Germline V lookup: CDR1 LGHDT, CDR2 YNNKEL (reference sequence). V shed 6 bases, J shed 13 bases, and the junction held 7 bases outside the gene matches. The CDR3 loop spans 12 amino acids. This chain's CDR3 is CASREEAGGQYF. CDR3 DNA: TGTGCCAGCAGAGAGGAAGCGGGGGGCCAGTACTTC.

V is TRBV10-3 and J is TRBJ1-2; TRBD1 matches at 7 bases. The V gene's germline CDR1 is ENHRY and CDR2 SYGVKD. The ends lost 7 bases at V and 3 bases at J; junction bases unmatched: 5. This CDR3 has 13 amino acids. For the CDR3, the DNA is TGTGCCATCACCGGACAGGAAGACTATGGCTACACCTTC. Residues: CAITGQEDYGYTF.

The chain links TRBV7-3 to TRBJ1-1; TRBD1 agrees at 7 bases. Losses at the gene ends were 5 bases for V and 9 bases for J; bases not matched to a gene: 9. From germline, CDR1 is SGHTA and CDR2 FQGTGA. The CDR3 length is 13 residues. The CDR3: CASSPTRDSQAFF. Here the CDR3 DNA reads TGTGCCAGCAGCCCCACAAGGGACAGCCAAGCTTTCTTT.

V is TRBV5-1 and J is TRBJ2-2; TRBD1 matches 9 bases. The CDR3 sequence is 17 residues long. V gave up 4 bases and J gave up 1 base; unmatched junction bases: 8. Germline V gene data show CDR1 as SGHRS and CDR2 as YFSETQ. The CDR3, as DNA: TGCGCCAGCAGCCGCATCAAGACAGGGGGGAACACCGGGGAGCTGTTTTTT. Protein product: CASSRIKTGGNTGELFF.

The J gene is TRBJ2-3, the V gene TRBV6-2 or TRBV6-3; D may be TRBD2 (5 bases). V dropped 0 bases and J dropped 0 bases, with 13 bases sitting between them. The germline V gene encodes CDR1 MNHEY and CDR2 SVGEGT. There are 17 residues in the CDR3. The CDR3 DNA sequence: TGTGCCAGCAGTTACTCATCAGCGGTGGCAAGCACAGATACGCAGTATTTT. Its translation: CASSYSSAVASTDTQYF.

The genes are TRBV18 and TRBJ2-7; D is unresolved. This CDR3 contains 13 residues. The germline V gene has CDR1 KGHSH and CDR2 LQKENI. The V gene lost 8 bases and the J gene lost 4 bases, with 15 bases spanning the gap. Written as DNA, the CDR3 is TGTGCCAGCCGCAACGGTCGACCTTACGAGCAGTACTTC. This encodes CASRNGRPYEQYF.

The genes are TRBV28 and TRBJ1-4; D unresolved. Germline CDR1 and CDR2: MDHEN and SYDVKM. The CDR3 spans 15 residues. V was trimmed by 6 bases and J by 8 bases, leaving 19 bases between them. CDR3: CASSPRRSLTEKLFF. DNA of the CDR3: TGTGCCAGCAGCCCCCGACGGAGCCTTACGGAAAAACTGTTTTTT. The whole variable domain, remainder taken from reference TRBV28 and TRBJ1-4, is DVKVTQSSRYLVKRTGEKVFLECVQDMDHENMFWYRQDPGLGLRLIYFSYDVKMKEKGDIPEGYSVSREKKERFSLILESASTNQTSMYLCASSPRRSLTEKLFFGSGTQLSVL.

The chain joins TRBV5-1 to TRBJ1-1, with D perhaps matching TRBD1 (6 bases). This CDR3 has 15 residues. Germline-derived CDR1 and CDR2 are SGHRS and YFSETQ. Trimming cost V 4 bases and J 3 bases, with 16 bases left between them. The CDR3 is CASSRDRTEYTEAFF. The CDR3 DNA is TGCGCCAGCAGCCGCGATCGGACAGAATACACTGAAGCTTTCTTT.

The chain recombines TRBV7-9 with TRBJ2-3; D unresolved. The CDR3 extends over 12 amino acids. Germline V CDR1 and CDR2: SEHNR, FQNEAQ (reference sequence). V was cut by 0 bases and J by 6 bases, with 4 bases left in between. In DNA form, the CDR3 reads TGTGCCAGCAGCTTAGCGGATGATACGCAGTATTTT. Its protein is CASSLADDTQYF.

The V and J genes are TRBV10-3 and TRBJ2-5; 8 bases align to TRBD2. From germline, CDR1 is ENHRY and CDR2 SYGVKD. The trim removed 0 bases at V and 0 bases at J, leaving 6 bases unmatched. This CDR3 contains 17 residues. The CDR3, as DNA: TGTGCCATCAGTGAGTCGACACTAGCGGAATACCAAGAGACCCAGTACTTC. As protein: CAISESTLAEYQETQYF.

This clonotype was counted many times. The rearrangement uses TRBV20-1 and TRBJ2-5; D remains ambiguous. In germline, CDR1 is DFQATT, CDR2 SNEGSKA (reference sequence). The CDR3 has 17 amino acids. The ends were cut back, 0 bases at V and 1 base at J, with 18 bases in the middle. The DNA of the CDR3 is TGCAGTGCTAGAGATCGCTACCCCCGACGGACCCAAGAGACCCAGTACTTC. This encodes CSARDRYPRRTQETQYF.

This rearrangement joins TRBV5-5 to TRBJ2-3; D is unresolved. The length of the CDR3 is 13 residues. V dropped 8 bases and J dropped 2 bases, with 12 bases sitting between them. Germline V gene sequence: CDR1 SGHKS, CDR2 YYEKEE (reference sequence). CDR3 loop: CASSEQPTDTQYF. The CDR3 bases are TGTGCCAGTTCTGAGCAACCCACAGATACGCAGTATTTT.

V and J are TRBV27 and TRBJ2-4; 8 bases fit TRBD1. The CDR3 sequence is 15 residues long. Germline values: CDR1 MNHEY, CDR2 SMNVEV (reference sequence). J lost 3 bases, V lost 4 bases, and 5 bases had no gene match. CDR3 residues: CASSSQGAGKNIQYF. DNA for the CDR3: TGTGCCAGCAGTTCGCAGGGGGCGGGCAAAAACATTCAGTACTTC.

The rearrangement uses TRBV15 and TRBJ2-7, with TRBD2 identical over 9 bases. With V trimmed by 4 bases and J by 4 bases, 5 bases remained unmatched. The CDR3 sequence is 14 residues long. The germline V gene has CDR1 LNHNV and CDR2 YYDKDF (reference sequence). The CDR3 DNA follows: TGTGCCACCAGCACCCCGGCGGGGGGGTACGAGCAGTACTTC. Translating gives CATSTPAGGYEQYF. Full variable domain (rest looked up from reference TRBV15 and TRBJ2-7): DAMVIQNPRYQVTQFGKPVTLSCSQTLNHNVMYWYQQKSSQAPKLLFHYYDKDFNNEADTPDNFQSRRPNTSFCFLDIRSPGLGDTAMYLCATSTPAGGYEQYFGPGTRLTVT.

This clonotype appeared a few times. The chain carries TRBV5-1 and TRBJ1-4; the match to TRBD1 covers 9 bases. This CDR3 spans 14 amino acids. Germline lookup yields CDR1 SGHRS and CDR2 YFSETQ. V lost 4 bases, J lost 5 bases, and 3 bases stayed unmatched. The CDR3 sequence is CASSPGQGNEKLFF. CDR3 sequence (DNA): TGCGCCAGCAGCCCAGGACAGGGGAATGAAAAACTGTTTTTT.

This clonotype was counted between two and nine times. The V and J genes are TRBV4-1 and TRBJ1-1, with 8 bases that match TRBD1. The CDR3 has 14 residues. CDR1 and CDR2 (germline): MGHRA, YSYEKL. V gave up 1 base and J gave up 8 bases; unmatched junction bases: 6. CDR3 in amino acids: CASSQGMGQAEAFF. In DNA form, the CDR3 reads TGCGCCAGCAGCCAAGGTATGGGACAGGCAGAAGCTTTCTTT.

This clonotype was observed a handful of times. This chain links TRBV5-1 with TRBJ1-1, with D possibly matching TRBD1 (5 bases). Looked up from germline, CDR1 is SGHRS and CDR2 is YFSETQ. The CDR3 totals 13 residues. Trimming took 5 bases from V and 1 from J, leaving 9 bases between them. The CDR3 DNA is TGCGCCAGCAGAAACGACAGGAACACTGAAGCTTTCTTT. Translated: CASRNDRNTEAFF.

The chain has TRBV29-1 and TRBJ2-1; 9 bases agree with TRBD2. The V and J ends lost 0 bases and 2 bases, in that order; junction bases with no gene match: 5. Germline CDR1 is SQVTM and CDR2 is ANQGSEA. The CDR3 is 16 residues long. This CDR3 is CSVEDVSGSTYNEQFF. In nucleotides, the CDR3 is TGCAGCGTTGAAGATGTTAGCGGGAGCACCTACAATGAGCAGTTCTTC.

V and J are TRBV10-1 and TRBJ2-1; D possibly corresponds to TRBD2 (6 bases). This CDR3 is 12 amino acids long. Germline V gene sequence: CDR1 WNHNN, CDR2 SYGVQD (reference sequence). V was shortened by 2 bases and J by 11 bases, with 10 bases between the two germline ends. Written as DNA, the CDR3 is TGCGCCAGCAGTGAGACCGGGAGAAAGCAGTTCTTC. It codes for CASSETGRKQFF.